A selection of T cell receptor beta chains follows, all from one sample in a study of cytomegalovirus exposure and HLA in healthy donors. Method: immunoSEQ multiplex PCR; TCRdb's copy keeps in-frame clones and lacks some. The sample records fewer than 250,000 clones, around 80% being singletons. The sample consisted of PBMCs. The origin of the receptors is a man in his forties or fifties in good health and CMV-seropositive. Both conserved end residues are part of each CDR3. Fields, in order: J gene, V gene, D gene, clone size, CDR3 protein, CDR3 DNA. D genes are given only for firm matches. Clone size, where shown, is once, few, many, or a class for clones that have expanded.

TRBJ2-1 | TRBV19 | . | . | CASALGLGENEQFF | TGTGCCAGTGCACTAGGGTTGGGAGAGAATGAGCAGTTCTTC
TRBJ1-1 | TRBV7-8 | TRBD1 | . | CASSFDRAAEAFF | TGTGCCAGCAGCTTTGACAGGGCAGCGGAAGCTTTCTTT
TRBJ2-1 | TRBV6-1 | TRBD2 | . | CASSDPAGLAGVYNEQFF | TGTGCCAGCAGTGACCCTGCGGGACTAGCGGGGGTCTACAATGAGCAGTTCTTC
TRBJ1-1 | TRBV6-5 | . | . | CASSYSWNTEAFF | TGTGCCAGCAGTTACTCCTGGAACACTGAAGCTTTCTTT
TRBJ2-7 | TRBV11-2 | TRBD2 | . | CASSLVRSGGLYPTYEQYF | TGTGCCAGCAGCTTAGTACGGTCGGGAGGTCTCTATCCGACCTACGAGCAGTACTTC
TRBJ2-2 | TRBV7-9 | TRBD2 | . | CASSFAGARTGELFF | TGTGCCAGCAGCTTTGCGGGAGCAAGGACCGGGGAGCTGTTTTTT
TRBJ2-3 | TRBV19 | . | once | CASSIPGDTQYF | TGTGCCAGTAGTATCCCCGGGGATACGCAGTATTTT
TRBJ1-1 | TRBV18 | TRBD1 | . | CASSPPRRQGDTEAFF | TGTGCCAGCTCACCACCGCGTCGGCAGGGGGACACTGAAGCTTTCTTT
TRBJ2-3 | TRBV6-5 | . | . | CASRSRKADTQYF | TGTGCCAGCAGATCTAGAAAAGCAGATACGCAGTATTTT
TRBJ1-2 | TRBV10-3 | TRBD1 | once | CAISEEDRLSYGYTF | TGTGCCATCAGCGAGGAGGACAGGCTTTCCTATGGCTACACCTTC
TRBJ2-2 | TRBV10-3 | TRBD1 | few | CAIKTGGAGGAGTGELFF | TGTGCCATCAAGACAGGGGGCGCGGGCGGCGCGGGGACCGGGGAGCTGTTTTTT
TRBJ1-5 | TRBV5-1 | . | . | CASSLDAGHQPQHF | TGCGCCAGCAGCTTGGATGCGGGACATCAGCCCCAGCATTTT
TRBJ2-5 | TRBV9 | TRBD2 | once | CASSKDGAGVWETQYF | TGTGCCAGCAGCAAGGATGGAGCGGGAGTATGGGAGACCCAGTACTTC
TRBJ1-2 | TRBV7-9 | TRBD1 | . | CASSARTGDGYTF | TGTGCCAGCAGCGCGCGGACAGGGGACGGCTACACCTTC
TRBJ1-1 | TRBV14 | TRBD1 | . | CASSTTGVDTEAFF | TGTGCCAGCAGCACGACAGGGGTGGACACTGAAGCTTTCTTT
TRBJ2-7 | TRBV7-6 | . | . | CASSSSRGDEQYF | TGTGCCAGCAGCTCTAGCAGGGGCGACGAGCAGTACTTC
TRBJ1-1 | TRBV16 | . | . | CASSQYYAAEAFF | TGTGCCAGCAGCCAATACTATGCCGCTGAAGCTTTCTTT
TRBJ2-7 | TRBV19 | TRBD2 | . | CASSFSGRSYEQYF | TGTGCCAGTAGTTTTAGCGGGAGGTCCTACGAGCAGTACTTC
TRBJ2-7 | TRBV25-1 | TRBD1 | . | CASGVDRGRYYEQYF | TGTGCCAGCGGAGTGGACAGGGGAAGATACTACGAGCAGTACTTC
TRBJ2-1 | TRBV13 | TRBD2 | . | CASSFGGSSYNEQFF | TGTGCCAGCAGCTTCGGCGGGAGCTCCTACAATGAGCAGTTCTTC
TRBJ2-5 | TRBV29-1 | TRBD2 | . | CSAITSSGRTLETQYF | TGCAGCGCCATTACCTCTAGCGGGAGGACGTTAGAGACCCAGTACTTC
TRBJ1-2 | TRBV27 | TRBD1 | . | CASSLTGYDDYGYTF | TGTGCCAGCAGTTTGACAGGGTATGATGACTATGGCTACACCTTC
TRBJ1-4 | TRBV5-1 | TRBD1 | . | CASTLGTAGNEKLFF | TGCGCCAGCACCCTAGGGACAGCCGGTAATGAAAAACTGTTTTTT
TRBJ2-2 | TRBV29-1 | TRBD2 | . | CSVEVGGRISGELFF | TGCAGCGTTGAAGTGGGCGGGAGGATCTCCGGGGAGCTGTTTTTT